The clone carrying this T cell receptor (beta chain) was seen a few times. Its target is not known. This may be a read error: a much more frequent sequence differs by one nucleotide. The record originates from a study of Graves' ophthalmopathy and Graves' hyperthyroidism. The study, taken as a whole, reports: The model achieved about 67% sensitivity and about 76% specificity for ophthalmopathy progression.

Amplification of TCR beta CDR3 regions used RNA transcripts. First-round RT-PCR employed HTBI primers, with a second-round multiplex PCR after it. TCRdb used MiXCR to reprocess the multiplex PCR reads, holding one entry per CDR3 protein. This sample has some 370,000 distinct CDR3 sequences; about a sixth occur once, and the top ten carry roughly 2.3%. This CDR3 spans 13 amino acids. Germline assignment: CDR1 SEHNR and CDR2 FQNEAQ (reference sequence). Trimming stripped 5 bases from V and 1 base from J, with 8 bases between. The clonotype comes from an adult woman with stable Graves' hyperthyroidism. This chain links TRBV7-9 with TRBJ1-1; D not certain. Sequenced: peripheral blood. DNA for the CDR3: TGTGCCAGCAGCCCTCATCAGAACACTGAAGCTTTCTTT. It encodes CASSPHQNTEAFF.